The 4 T cell receptor beta chains below were found in one sample sequenced in a study of response to subunit inactivated influenza vaccine. In TCRdb, the RT-PCR reads were re-called with MiXCR into one record per CDR3 protein. Among 550,000 to 650,000 distinct CDR3 sequences, 12% were seen once, and the ten largest hold roughly 10%. Sequencing used PBMCs from blood, obtained on the day of vaccination. The receptors originated from a man aged 50-59 years who received an inactivated influenza vaccine.

The chain employs TRBV20-1 and TRBJ2-3; D is perhaps TRBD1 (5 bases). V lost 1 base and J lost 6, with 11 bases in between. CDR3 length: 13 amino acids. CDR1 is DFQATT and CDR2 is SNEGSKA in the germline V gene (reference sequence). The CDR3 DNA reads as TGCAGTGCTAGAGGCGTAGGGGTGGATACGCAGTATTTT. Protein product: CSARGVGVDTQYF.

This clonotype was seen ten or more times. V usage is TRBV20-1 and J usage is TRBJ1-2, with 10 bases fitting TRBD1. In germline, CDR1 is DFQATT, CDR2 SNEGSKA (reference sequence). CDR3 length: 15 amino acids. Trimming removed 5 bases from V and 4 bases from J; junction bases left unmatched: 10. CDR3 amino acids: CSALVAGQGGYGYTF. The CDR3 DNA is TGCAGTGCTCTAGTGGCTGGACAGGGGGGCTATGGCTACACCTTC.

The CDR3 DNA reads TGCGCCAGCAGCGAGACAGGGTTTTATGCCGGGGAGCTGTTTTTT. The encoded protein is CASSETGFYAGELFF. The V gene is TRBV4-3, the J gene TRBJ2-2; 7 bases agree with TRBD1. The CDR3 has 15 amino acids. Germline assignment: CDR1 LGHNA and CDR2 YSLEER. V shed 5 bases and J 6 bases; nucleotides not matched to a gene: 9.

V gene TRBV10-3 combines with J gene TRBJ2-7; possible D gene TRBD1, 5 bases. CDR3 length equals 14 residues. The V and J ends lost 5 bases and 6 bases respectively, with 17 bases between them. Per the germline V gene, CDR1 is ENHRY and CDR2 is SYGVKD. The CDR3 DNA reads as TGTGCCATCAGTCCCCTTGGACAAGCCATCGAGCAGTACTTC. Translated, it gives CAISPLGQAIEQYF.